The sequence of this T cell receptor beta chain was determined in a study of blood T cell repertoires in COVID-19. Study overall: Acute and convalescent COVID-19 specimens originated in the United States, Italy and Spain. PBMCs, B-cell-depleted T cells, or T cells were the source of the cDNA or gDNA that made up the material.

This CDR3 has 16 amino acids. Trimming left V 0 bases short and J 4 bases short, with 14 bases between. Germline assignment: CDR1 LGHNA and CDR2 YNFKEQ. Study processing details: Amplification with reference gene primers provided the estimates of nucleated cell counts. The data were produced by immunoSEQ multiplex PCR, yet TCRdb's version contains in-frame clones alone and is incomplete. The DNA was the basis for D and trimming; V, J and clone size are from that table. The data hold some 250,000 clones, with around 83% observed a single time. V is TRBV4-2 and J is TRBJ2-3, with D tentatively TRBD2 (6 bases). Sequenced sample: peripheral blood. The receptor comes from a woman under 30 with acute or convalescent COVID-19. CDR3 nucleotide sequence: TGTGCCAGCAGCCAAGATCCGTTACCTAGCGCAGATACGCAGTATTTT. Its protein is CASSQDPLPSADTQYF.